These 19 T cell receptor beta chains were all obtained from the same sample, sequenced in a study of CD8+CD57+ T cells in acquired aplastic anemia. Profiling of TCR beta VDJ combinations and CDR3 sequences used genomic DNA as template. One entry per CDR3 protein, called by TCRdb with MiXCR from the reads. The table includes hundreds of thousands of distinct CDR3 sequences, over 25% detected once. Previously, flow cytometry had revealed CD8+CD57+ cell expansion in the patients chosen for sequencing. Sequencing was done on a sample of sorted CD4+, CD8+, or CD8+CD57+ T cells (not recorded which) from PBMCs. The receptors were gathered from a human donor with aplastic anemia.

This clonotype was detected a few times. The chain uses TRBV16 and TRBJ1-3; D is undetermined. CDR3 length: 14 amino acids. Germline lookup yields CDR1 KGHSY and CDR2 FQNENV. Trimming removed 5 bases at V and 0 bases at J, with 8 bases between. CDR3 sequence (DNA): TGTGCCAGCAGCTTACACCGCTCTGGAAACACCATATATTTT. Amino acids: CASSLHRSGNTIYF.

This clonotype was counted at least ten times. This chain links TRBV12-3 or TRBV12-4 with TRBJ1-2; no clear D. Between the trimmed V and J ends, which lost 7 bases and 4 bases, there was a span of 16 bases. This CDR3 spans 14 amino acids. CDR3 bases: TGTGCCAGCACCCGCGAGGGCAGACTCTATGGCTACACCTTC. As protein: CASTREGRLYGYTF.

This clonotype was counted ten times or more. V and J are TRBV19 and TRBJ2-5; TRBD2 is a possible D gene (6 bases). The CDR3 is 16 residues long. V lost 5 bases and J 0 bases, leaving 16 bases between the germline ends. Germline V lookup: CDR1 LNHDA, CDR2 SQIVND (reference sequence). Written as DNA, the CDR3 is TGTGCCAGTAGTTCAGGAGGGAGAACTTACCAAGAGACCCAGTACTTC. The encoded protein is CASSSGGRTYQETQYF. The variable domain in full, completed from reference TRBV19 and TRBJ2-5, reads DGGITQSPKYLFRKEGQNVTLSCEQNLNHDAMYWYRQDPGQGLRLIYYSQIVNDFQKGDIAEGYSVSREKKESFPLTVTSAQKNPTAFYLCASSSGGRTYQETQYFGPGTRLLVL.

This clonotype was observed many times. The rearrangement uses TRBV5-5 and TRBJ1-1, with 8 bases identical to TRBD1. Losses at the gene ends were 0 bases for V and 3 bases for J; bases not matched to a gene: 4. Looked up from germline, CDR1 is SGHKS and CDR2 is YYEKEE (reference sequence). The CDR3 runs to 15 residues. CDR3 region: CASSLEPGQDTEAFF. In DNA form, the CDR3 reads TGTGCCAGCAGCTTGGAGCCGGGACAGGACACTGAAGCTTTCTTT.

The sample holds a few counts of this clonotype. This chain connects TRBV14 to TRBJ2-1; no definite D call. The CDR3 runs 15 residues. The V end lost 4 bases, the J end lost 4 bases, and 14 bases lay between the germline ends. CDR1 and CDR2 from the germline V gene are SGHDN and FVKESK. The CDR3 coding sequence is TGTGCCAGCAGCCGAGAACTCGCAGCTTACAATGAGCAGTTCTTC. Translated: CASSRELAAYNEQFF.

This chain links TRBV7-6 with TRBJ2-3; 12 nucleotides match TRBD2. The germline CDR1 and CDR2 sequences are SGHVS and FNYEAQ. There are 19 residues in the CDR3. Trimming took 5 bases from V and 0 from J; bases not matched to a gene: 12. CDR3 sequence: CASSDGPGLAGLSTDTQYF. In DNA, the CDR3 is TGTGCCAGCAGCGATGGACCGGGACTAGCGGGCCTTAGCACAGATACGCAGTATTTT.

The DNA of the CDR3 is TGTGCCAGCAGCGGCCCCAGCGGGAGGCCAGGAGAGCAGTACTTC. It is translated as CASSGPSGRPGEQYF. The chain carries TRBV5-4 and TRBJ2-7; the match to TRBD2 covers 9 bases. Germline CDR1 is SGHNT and CDR2 is YYREEE (reference sequence). The junction had 12 bases not matched to a gene; V was cut back by 4 bases and J by 7 bases. There are 15 residues in the CDR3.

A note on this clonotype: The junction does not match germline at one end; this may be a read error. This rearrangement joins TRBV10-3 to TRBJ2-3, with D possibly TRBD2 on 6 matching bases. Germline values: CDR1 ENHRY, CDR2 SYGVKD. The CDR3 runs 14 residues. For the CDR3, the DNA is TGTGCCAGCAGTGACCGGACTATCACAGATACGCTGTATTTT. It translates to CASSDRTITDTLYF.

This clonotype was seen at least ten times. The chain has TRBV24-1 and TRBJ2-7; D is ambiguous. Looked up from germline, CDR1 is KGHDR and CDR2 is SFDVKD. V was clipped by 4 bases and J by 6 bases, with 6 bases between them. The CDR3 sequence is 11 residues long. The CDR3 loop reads CATSDTAEQYF. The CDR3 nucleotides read TGTGCCACCAGTGACACAGCCGAGCAGTACTTC.

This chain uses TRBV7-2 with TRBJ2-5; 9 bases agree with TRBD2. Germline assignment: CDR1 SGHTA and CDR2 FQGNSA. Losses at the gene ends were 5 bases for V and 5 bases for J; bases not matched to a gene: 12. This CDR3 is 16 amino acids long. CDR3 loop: CASSPNGRGGMETQYF. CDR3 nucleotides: TGTGCCAGCAGCCCGAATGGGCGGGGGGGCATGGAGACCCAGTACTTC.

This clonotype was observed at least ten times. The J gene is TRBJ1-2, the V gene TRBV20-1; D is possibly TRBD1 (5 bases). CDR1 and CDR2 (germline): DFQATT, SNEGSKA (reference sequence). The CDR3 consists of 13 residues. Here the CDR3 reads CSARSQGVGGYTF. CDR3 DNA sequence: TGCAGCGCCCGATCACAAGGGGTTGGTGGCTACACCTTC.

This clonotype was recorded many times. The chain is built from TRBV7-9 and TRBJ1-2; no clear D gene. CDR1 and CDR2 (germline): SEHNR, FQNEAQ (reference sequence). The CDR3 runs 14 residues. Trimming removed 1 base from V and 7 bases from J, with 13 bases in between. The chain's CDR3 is CASSLEARAGGYTF. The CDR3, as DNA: TGTGCCAGCAGCTTAGAGGCGAGAGCGGGTGGCTACACCTTC.

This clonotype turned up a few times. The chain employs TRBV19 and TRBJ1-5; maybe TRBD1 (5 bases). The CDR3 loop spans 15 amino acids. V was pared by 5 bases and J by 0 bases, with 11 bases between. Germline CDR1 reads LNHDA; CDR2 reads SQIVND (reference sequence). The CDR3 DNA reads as TGTGCCAGTAGTCCCGGGACGGTTAGCAATCAGCCCCAGCATTTT. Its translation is CASSPGTVSNQPQHF.

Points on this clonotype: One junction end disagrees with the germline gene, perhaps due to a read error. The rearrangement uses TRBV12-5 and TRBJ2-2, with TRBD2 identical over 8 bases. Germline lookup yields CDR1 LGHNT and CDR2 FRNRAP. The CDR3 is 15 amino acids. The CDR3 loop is CTSTSGGEYTGELFF. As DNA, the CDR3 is TGTACTAGTACCTCGGGAGGGGAATACACCGGGGAGCTGTTTTTT.

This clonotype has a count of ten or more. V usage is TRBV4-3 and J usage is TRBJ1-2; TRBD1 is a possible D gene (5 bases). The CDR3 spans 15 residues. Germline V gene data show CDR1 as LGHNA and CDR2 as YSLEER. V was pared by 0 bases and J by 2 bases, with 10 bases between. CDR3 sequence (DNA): TGCGCCAGCAGCCAAGAGACAGCCCAGAACTATGGCTACACCTTC. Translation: CASSQETAQNYGYTF.

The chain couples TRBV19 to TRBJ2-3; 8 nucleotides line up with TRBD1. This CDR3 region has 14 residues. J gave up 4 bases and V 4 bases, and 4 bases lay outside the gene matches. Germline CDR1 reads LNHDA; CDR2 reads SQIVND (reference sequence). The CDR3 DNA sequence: TGTGCCAGTAGTAACGGACAGGGCTCAGATACGCAGTATTTT. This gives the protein CASSNGQGSDTQYF.

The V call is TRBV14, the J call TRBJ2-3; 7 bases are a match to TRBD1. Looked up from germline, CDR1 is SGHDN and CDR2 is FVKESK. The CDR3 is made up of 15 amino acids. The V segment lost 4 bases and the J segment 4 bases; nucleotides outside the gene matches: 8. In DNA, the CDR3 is TGTGCCAGCAGCCGAAACAGGGGCCAGCCAGATACGCAGTATTTT. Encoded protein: CASSRNRGQPDTQYF.

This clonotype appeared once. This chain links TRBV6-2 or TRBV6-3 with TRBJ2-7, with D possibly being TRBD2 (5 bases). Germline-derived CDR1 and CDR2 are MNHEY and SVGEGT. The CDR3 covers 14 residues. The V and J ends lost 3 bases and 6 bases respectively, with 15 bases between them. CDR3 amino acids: CASSYRLAGSEQYF. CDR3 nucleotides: TGTGCCAGCAGTTATAGGCTAGCCGGCTCCGAGCAGTACTTC.

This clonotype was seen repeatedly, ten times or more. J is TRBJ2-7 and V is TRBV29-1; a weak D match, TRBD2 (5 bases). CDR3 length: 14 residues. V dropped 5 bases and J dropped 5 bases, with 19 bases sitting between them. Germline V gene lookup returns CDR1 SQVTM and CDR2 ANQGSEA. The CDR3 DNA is TGCAGCGTTTTTATCGGACGGGGATATCACGAGCAGTACTTC. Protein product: CSVFIGRGYHEQYF.